This TCR beta chain appears in the sequencing data of a study of blood T cell repertoires in COVID-19. At the level of the study: PBMCs, B-cell-depleted T cells, or T cells provided the cDNA or gDNA that made up the material.

TCRdb's table, derived via immunoSEQ multiplex PCR, lists solely in-frame clones and lacks some. The sample lists some 80,000 clones; around 76% were seen once. This receptor was identified in a woman of 80 years or more with active or convalescent COVID-19. Sequenced material: peripheral blood.

The CDR3 coding sequence is TGTGCCAGCAGCAACCGCGGGGGCGCGGGTGAGCAGTTCTTC. Residues: CASSNRGGAGEQFF. V and J are TRBV21-1 and TRBJ2-1; TRBD2, the D gene given by the table, was not confirmed from the DNA. TRBV21-1 represents a pseudogene. The CDR3 sequence is 14 residues long.